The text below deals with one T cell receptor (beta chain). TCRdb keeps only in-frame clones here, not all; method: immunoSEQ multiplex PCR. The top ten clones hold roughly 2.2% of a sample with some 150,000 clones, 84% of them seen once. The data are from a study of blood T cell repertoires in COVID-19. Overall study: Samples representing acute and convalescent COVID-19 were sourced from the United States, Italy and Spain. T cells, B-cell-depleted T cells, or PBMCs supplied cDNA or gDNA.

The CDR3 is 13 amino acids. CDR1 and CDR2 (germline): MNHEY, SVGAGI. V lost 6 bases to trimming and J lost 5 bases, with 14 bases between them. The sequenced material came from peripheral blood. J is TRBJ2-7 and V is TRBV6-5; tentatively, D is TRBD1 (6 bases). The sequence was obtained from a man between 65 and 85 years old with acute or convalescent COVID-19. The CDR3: CASRPPGADEQYF. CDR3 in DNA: TGTGCCAGCAGACCCCCAGGGGCCGACGAGCAGTACTTC.